The 8 T cell receptor beta chains below come from one sample, sequenced in a study of T-cell memory formation after mild COVID-19. TCRdb re-analysed the 5' RACE reads in MiXCR, keeping a single row per CDR3 protein. Of 400,000 to 500,000 distinct CDR3 sequences detected, 20% appear once; the ten largest clones hold 8.4%. Sequenced input: PBMCs or a T cell subset sorted from them (not recorded which). These receptor sequences come from an adult woman who had mild COVID-19 (a few samples of this study predate the infection). Cell type and time point are not known.

V usage is TRBV24-1 and J usage is TRBJ1-1; D gene uncertain. The V and J ends lost 5 bases and 7 bases respectively, with 10 bases between them. Looked up from germline, CDR1 is KGHDR and CDR2 is SFDVKD. The CDR3 extends over 12 amino acids. The CDR3 sequence is CATSVGNGEAFF. CDR3 sequence (DNA): TGTGCCACCAGTGTCGGAAACGGTGAAGCTTTCTTT.

This chain links TRBV5-1 with TRBJ2-2; 9 positions match TRBD1. Trimming removed 5 bases from V and 7 bases from J; junction bases left unmatched: 6. Germline CDR1 is SGHRS and CDR2 is YFSETQ. This CDR3 region has 14 residues. The CDR3 nucleotides read TGCGCCAGCAGGAGGACAGGGGCGAGCGGGGAGCTGTTTTTT. Protein product: CASRRTGASGELFF. Full variable domain (rest looked up from reference TRBV5-1 and TRBJ2-2): KAGVTQTPRYLIKTRGQQVTLSCSPISGHRSVSWYQQTPGQGLQFLFEYFSETQRNKGNFPGRFSGRQFSNSRSEMNVSTLELGDSALYLCASRRTGASGELFFGEGSRLTVL.

The chain links TRBV7-2 to TRBJ2-7, with a possible D match to TRBD1 (6 bases). The CDR3 totals 16 residues. Germline lookup yields CDR1 SGHTA and CDR2 FQGNSA. V was trimmed by 9 bases and J by 2 bases, leaving 23 bases between them. CDR3 bases: TGTGCCAGTTCCACTGACGGGACAACCCCTACCTACGAGCAGTACTTC. It yields the protein CASSTDGTTPTYEQYF. Filled out from reference TRBV7-2 and TRBJ2-7, the complete variable domain reads GAGVSQSPSNKVTEKGKDVELRCDPISGHTALYWYRQSLGQGLEFLIYFQGNSAPDKSGLPSDRFSAERTGGSVSTLTIQRTQQEDSAVYLCASSTDGTTPTYEQYFGPGTRLTVT.

This clonotype was observed a handful of times. V usage is TRBV6-5 and J usage is TRBJ2-6, with D possibly matching TRBD2 (6 bases). The CDR3 totals 16 residues. V dropped 2 bases and J dropped 0 bases, with 8 bases sitting between them. The germline gives CDR1 MNHEY, CDR2 SVGAGI. This CDR3 reads CASSYRGLSGANVLTF. The CDR3 DNA reads as TGTGCCAGCAGTTACCGGGGACTCTCTGGGGCCAACGTCCTGACTTTC.

The chain combines TRBV25-1 with TRBJ1-1, with D uncertain. CDR3 size: 12 residues. Germline values: CDR1 MGHDK, CDR2 SYGVNS. V lost 6 bases to trimming and J lost 6 bases, with 11 bases between them. The CDR3 nucleotides are TGTGCCAGCAGGCAGGTCGGCGCTGAAGCTTTCTTT. Protein sequence: CASRQVGAEAFF.

Only a few counts were recorded for this clonotype. The chain carries TRBV20-1 and TRBJ2-5; the match to TRBD2 covers 8 bases. J was trimmed by 5 bases and V by 6 bases; bases with no gene match: 17. The CDR3 contains 16 residues. CDR1 is DFQATT, CDR2 SNEGSKA, per germline (reference sequence). CDR3: CSADPIRGGTGETQYF. CDR3 DNA: TGCAGTGCAGATCCAATTCGCGGGGGGACTGGGGAGACCCAGTACTTC.

This clonotype was detected only a few times. CDR3 sequence reads: CASSYRGGLGAFF. CDR3 DNA sequence: TGTGCCAGCAGTTACAGAGGGGGCCTCGGAGCTTTCTTT. V usage is TRBV6-5 and J usage is TRBJ1-1, with 7 positions matching TRBD1. With 2 bases clipped from V and 10 bases from J, the junction kept 7 bases outside the gene matches. From germline, CDR1 is MNHEY and CDR2 SVGAGI. The CDR3 totals 13 residues.

This clonotype came up a few times. In DNA form, the CDR3 reads TGTGCCATCAGTTCCACAGGGTACACTGAAGCTTTCTTT. This sequence encodes CAISSTGYTEAFF. This chain links TRBV10-3 with TRBJ1-1, with D tentatively TRBD1 (6 bases). This CDR3 is built from 13 residues. The germline CDR1 and CDR2 sequences are ENHRY and SYGVKD. Trimming removed 5 bases from V and 3 bases from J, with 10 bases in between.